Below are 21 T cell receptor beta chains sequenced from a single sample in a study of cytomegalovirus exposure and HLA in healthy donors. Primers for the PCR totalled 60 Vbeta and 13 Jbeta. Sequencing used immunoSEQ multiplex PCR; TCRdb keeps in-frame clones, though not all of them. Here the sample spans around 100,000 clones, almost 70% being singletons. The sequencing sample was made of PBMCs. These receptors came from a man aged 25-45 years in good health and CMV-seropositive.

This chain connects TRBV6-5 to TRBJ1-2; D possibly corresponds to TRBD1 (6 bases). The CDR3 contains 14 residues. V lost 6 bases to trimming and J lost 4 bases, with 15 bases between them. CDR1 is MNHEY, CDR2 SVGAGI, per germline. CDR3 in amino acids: CASSFGGRGYGYTF. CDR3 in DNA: TGTGCCAGCAGCTTCGGGGGGCGCGGCTATGGCTACACCTTC.

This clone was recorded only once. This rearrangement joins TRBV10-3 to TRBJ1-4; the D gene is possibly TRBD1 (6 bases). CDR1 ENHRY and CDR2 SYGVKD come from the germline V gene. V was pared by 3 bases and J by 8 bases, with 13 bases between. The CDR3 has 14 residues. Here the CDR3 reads CAISEGKGHEKLFF. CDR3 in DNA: TGTGCCATCAGTGAAGGGAAGGGACACGAAAAACTGTTTTTT.

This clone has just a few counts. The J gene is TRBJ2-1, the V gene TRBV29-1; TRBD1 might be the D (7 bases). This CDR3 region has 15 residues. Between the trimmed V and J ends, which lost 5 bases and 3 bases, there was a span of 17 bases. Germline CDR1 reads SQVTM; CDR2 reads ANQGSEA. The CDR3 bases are TGCAGCGTTTCCCCCAACAGGGGACTCTACAATGAGCAGTTCTTC. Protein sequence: CSVSPNRGLYNEQFF.

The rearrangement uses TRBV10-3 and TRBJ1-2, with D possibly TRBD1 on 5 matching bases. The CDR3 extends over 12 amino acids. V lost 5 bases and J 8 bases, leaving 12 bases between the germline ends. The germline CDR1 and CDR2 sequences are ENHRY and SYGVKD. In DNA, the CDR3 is TGTGCCATCAGTCTCCAGGGATGGGGCTACACCTTC. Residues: CAISLQGWGYTF.

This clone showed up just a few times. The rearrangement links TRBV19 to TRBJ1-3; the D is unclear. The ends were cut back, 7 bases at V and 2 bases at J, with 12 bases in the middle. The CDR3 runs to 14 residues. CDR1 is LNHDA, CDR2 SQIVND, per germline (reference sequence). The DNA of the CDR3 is TGTGCCAGTATCACGACAACTGCTGGAAACACCATATATTTT. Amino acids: CASITTTAGNTIYF. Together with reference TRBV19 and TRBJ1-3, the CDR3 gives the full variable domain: DGGITQSPKYLFRKEGQNVTLSCEQNLNHDAMYWYRQDPGQGLRLIYYSQIVNDFQKGDIAEGYSVSREKKESFPLTVTSAQKNPTAFYLCASITTTAGNTIYFGEGSWLTVV.

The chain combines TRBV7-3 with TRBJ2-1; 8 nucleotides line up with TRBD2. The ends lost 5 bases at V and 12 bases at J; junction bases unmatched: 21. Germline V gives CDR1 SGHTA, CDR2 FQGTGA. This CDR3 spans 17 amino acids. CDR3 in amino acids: CASSTTPGGRERGGQFF. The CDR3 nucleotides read TGTGCCAGCAGCACCACCCCGGGAGGCCGCGAACGGGGGGGGCAGTTCTTC.

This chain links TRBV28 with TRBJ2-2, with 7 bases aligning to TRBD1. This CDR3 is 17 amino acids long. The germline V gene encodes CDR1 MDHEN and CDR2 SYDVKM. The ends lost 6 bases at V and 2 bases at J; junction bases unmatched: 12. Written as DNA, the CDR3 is TGTGCCAGCAGCCCGGGCCCGGGACAGACTAACACCGGGGAGCTGTTTTTT. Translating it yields CASSPGPGQTNTGELFF.

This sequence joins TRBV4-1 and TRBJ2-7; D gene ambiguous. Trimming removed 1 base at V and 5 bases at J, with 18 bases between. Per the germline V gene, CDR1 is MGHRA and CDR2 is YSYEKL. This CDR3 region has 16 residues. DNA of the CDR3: TGCGCCAGCAGCCAAGTTGATTTGGTTATACTCCACGAGCAGTACTTC. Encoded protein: CASSQVDLVILHEQYF.

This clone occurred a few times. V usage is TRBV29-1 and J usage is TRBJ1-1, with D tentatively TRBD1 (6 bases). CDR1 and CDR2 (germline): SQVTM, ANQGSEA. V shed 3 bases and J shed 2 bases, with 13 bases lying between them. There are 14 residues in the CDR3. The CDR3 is CSVDLTGSNTEAFF. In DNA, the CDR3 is TGCAGCGTTGACTTAACAGGGAGTAACACTGAAGCTTTCTTT.

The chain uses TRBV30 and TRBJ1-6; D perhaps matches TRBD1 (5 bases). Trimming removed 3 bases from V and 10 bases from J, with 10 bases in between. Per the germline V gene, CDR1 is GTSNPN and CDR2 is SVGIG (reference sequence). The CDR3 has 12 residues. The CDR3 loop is CAWSRVRSPLHF. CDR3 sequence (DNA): TGTGCCTGGAGCAGGGTACGGTCACCCCTCCACTTT.

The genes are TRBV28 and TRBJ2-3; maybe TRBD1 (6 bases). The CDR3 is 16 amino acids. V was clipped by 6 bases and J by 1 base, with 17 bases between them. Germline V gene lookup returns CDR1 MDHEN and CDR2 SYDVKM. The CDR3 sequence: CASSHRRAGGTDTQYF. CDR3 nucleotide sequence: TGTGCCAGCAGCCATAGGCGGGCAGGGGGCACAGATACGCAGTATTTT.

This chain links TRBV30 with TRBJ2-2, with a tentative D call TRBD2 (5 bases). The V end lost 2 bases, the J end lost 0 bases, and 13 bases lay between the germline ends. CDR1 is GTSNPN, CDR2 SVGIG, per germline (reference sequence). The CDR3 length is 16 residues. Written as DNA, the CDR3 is TGTGCCTGGAGTATCGGGGAGCTCGCGAACACCGGGGAGCTGTTTTTT. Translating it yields CAWSIGELANTGELFF.

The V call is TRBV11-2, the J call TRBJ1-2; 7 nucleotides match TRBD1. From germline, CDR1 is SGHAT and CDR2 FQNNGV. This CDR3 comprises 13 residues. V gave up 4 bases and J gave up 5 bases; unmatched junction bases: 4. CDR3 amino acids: CASSSTGIYGYTF. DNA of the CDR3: TGTGCCAGCAGCTCGACAGGGATATATGGCTACACCTTC.

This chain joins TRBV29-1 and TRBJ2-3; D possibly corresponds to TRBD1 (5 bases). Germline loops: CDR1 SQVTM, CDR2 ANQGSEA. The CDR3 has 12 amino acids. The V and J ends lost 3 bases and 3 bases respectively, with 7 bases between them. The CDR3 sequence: CSVDQGTDTQYF. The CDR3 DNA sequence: TGCAGCGTTGACCAGGGAACAGATACGCAGTATTTT.

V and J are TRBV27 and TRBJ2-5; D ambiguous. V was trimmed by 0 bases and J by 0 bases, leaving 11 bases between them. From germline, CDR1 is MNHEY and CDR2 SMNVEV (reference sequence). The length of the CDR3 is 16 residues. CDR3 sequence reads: CASSLSSRLYQETQYF. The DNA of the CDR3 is TGTGCCAGCAGTTTATCGAGCAGGTTATACCAAGAGACCCAGTACTTC.

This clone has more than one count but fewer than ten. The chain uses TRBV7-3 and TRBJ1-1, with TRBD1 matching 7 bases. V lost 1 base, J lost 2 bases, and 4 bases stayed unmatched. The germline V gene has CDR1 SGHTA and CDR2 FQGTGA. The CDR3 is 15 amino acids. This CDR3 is CASSLNNRGNTEAFF. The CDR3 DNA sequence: TGTGCCAGCAGCTTAAACAACAGGGGCAACACTGAAGCTTTCTTT.

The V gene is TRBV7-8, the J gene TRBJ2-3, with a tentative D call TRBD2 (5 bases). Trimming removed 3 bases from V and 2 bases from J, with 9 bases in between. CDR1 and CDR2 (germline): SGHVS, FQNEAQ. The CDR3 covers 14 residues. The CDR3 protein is CASSLQRSTDTQYF. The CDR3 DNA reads TGTGCCAGCAGCTTGCAGCGGTCCACAGATACGCAGTATTTT.

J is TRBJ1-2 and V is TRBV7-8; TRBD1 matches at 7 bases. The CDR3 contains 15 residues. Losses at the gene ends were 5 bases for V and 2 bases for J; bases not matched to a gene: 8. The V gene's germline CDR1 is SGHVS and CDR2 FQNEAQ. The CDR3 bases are TGTGCCAGCAGCCCCTCCCTCAGGGGGAACTATGGCTACACCTTC. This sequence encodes CASSPSLRGNYGYTF.

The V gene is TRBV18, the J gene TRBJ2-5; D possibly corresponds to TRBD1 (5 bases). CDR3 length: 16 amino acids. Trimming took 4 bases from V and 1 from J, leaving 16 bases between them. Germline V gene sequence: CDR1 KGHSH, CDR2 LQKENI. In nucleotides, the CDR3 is TGTGCCAGCTCACTTCGACAGCAGTACTCCCAAGAGACCCAGTACTTC. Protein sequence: CASSLRQQYSQETQYF.

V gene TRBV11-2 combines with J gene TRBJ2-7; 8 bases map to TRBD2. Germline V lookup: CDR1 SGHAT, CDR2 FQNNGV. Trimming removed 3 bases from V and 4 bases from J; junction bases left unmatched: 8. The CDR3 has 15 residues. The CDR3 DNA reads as TGTGCCAGCAGCTTCTCCGGGCGGGAGGCTTACGAGCAGTACGTC. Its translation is CASSFSGREAYEQYV.

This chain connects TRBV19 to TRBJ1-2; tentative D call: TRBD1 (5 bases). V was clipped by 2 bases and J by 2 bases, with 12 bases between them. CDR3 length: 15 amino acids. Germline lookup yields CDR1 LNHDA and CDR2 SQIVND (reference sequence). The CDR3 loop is CASSINGAANYGYTF. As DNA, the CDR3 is TGTGCCAGTAGTATAAATGGGGCCGCAAACTATGGCTACACCTTC.